These T cell receptor beta chains were read from a single sample in a study of blood T cell repertoires in COVID-19. The protocol was immunoSEQ multiplex PCR, while the TCRdb copy is restricted to in-frame clones and leaves out a portion. Of about 120,000 clones in the sample, around 90% were seen once. Sequencing was done on a sample of peripheral blood. The receptors here all came from a human donor in a cohort sampled during active COVID-19. CDR3s include the opening cysteine and the closing phenylalanine or tryptophan. The D gene is left open where the match is weak. For some rows the clone size is stated as once, few or many, or as a class when expanded; others skip it.

J gene: TRBJ2-2; D gene: .; clone size: .; V gene: TRBV6-5; CDR3 DNA: TGTGCCAGCAGTCACAGGGTCGACACCGGGGAGCTGTTTTTT; CDR3 protein: CASSHRVDTGELFF
J gene: TRBJ2-6; D gene: TRBD2; clone size: .; V gene: TRBV14; CDR3 DNA: TGTGCCAGCAGCCCCCTTGGACTAGCGGGAGACTCTGGGGCCAACGTCCTGACTTTC; CDR3 protein: CASSPLGLAGDSGANVLTF
J gene: TRBJ2-1; D gene: TRBD1; clone size: .; V gene: TRBV7-8; CDR3 DNA: TGTGCCAGCAGACAGGGACAGGGTATTACAGTGAGCTCCTACAATGAGCAGTTCTTC; CDR3 protein: CASRQGQGITVSSYNEQFF
J gene: TRBJ2-3; D gene: TRBD1; clone size: .; V gene: TRBV10-1; CDR3 DNA: TGCGCCAGCGGTGGGGACAGCCCAGATACGCAGTATTTT; CDR3 protein: CASGGDSPDTQYF
J gene: TRBJ2-2; D gene: .; clone size: .; V gene: TRBV3-1/TRBV3-2; CDR3 DNA: TGTGCCAGCAGCCAACCCGGGGGGAACACCGGGGAGCTGTTTTTT; CDR3 protein: CASSQPGGNTGELFF
J gene: TRBJ2-1; D gene: .; clone size: .; V gene: TRBV11-3; CDR3 DNA: TGTGCCAGCAGCTTAGATGGGCAGAACAATGAGCAGTTCTTC; CDR3 protein: CASSLDGQNNEQFF
J gene: TRBJ1-5; D gene: .; clone size: .; V gene: TRBV4-1; CDR3 DNA: TGCGCCAGCAGCCAAGATCCCCAGGGGACTCAGCCCCAGCATTTT; CDR3 protein: CASSQDPQGTQPQHF
J gene: TRBJ2-7; D gene: TRBD1; clone size: once; V gene: TRBV10-3; CDR3 DNA: TGTGCCATCAGTGAGGCGACAGGGACCCTTTACGAGCAGTACTTC; CDR3 protein: CAISEATGTLYEQYF
J gene: TRBJ2-7; D gene: .; clone size: .; V gene: TRBV29-1; CDR3 DNA: TGCAGCGTTGGGGCTGGACAGAGCGCCTACGAGCAGTACTTC; CDR3 protein: CSVGAGQSAYEQYF
J gene: TRBJ1-2; D gene: TRBD1; clone size: .; V gene: TRBV27; CDR3 DNA: TGTGCCAGCAGTTTATCGATTCGACCTGGGGACAGATCATTACTAAGGTTCTATGGCTACACCTTC; CDR3 protein: CASSLSIRPGDRSLLRFYGYTF
J gene: TRBJ2-1; D gene: .; clone size: .; V gene: TRBV21-1; CDR3 DNA: TGTGCCAGCAGCAAGGGAAGGCTTGGACAGGTCAATTTGTTCTTGAATGAGCAGTTCTTC; CDR3 protein: CASSKGRLGQVNLFLNEQFF
J gene: TRBJ1-1; D gene: .; clone size: .; V gene: TRBV6-5; CDR3 DNA: TGTGCCAGCATAGGGGGTCCTACCGCTGAAGCTTTCTTT; CDR3 protein: CASIGGPTAEAFF
J gene: TRBJ2-5; D gene: TRBD2; clone size: .; V gene: TRBV10-2; CDR3 DNA: TGCGCCAGCAGTGATGGGGCTAGCGGTGAAGAGACCCAGTACTTC; CDR3 protein: CASSDGASGEETQYF
J gene: TRBJ1-4; D gene: .; clone size: .; V gene: TRBV7-2; CDR3 DNA: TGTGCCAGCAGGGGAACAGGGTTTGGCGAAAAACTGTTTTTT; CDR3 protein: CASRGTGFGEKLFF
J gene: TRBJ1-4; D gene: .; clone size: .; V gene: TRBV19; CDR3 DNA: TGTGCCACCCGTAGCACCAGTAATGAAGGAAAACTGTTTTTT; CDR3 protein: CATRSTSNEGKLFF
J gene: TRBJ1-5; D gene: .; clone size: .; V gene: TRBV6-1; CDR3 DNA: TGTGCCAGCAGTGAACGCGGGGGGGGCAATCAGCCCCAGCATTTT; CDR3 protein: CASSERGGGNQPQHF
J gene: TRBJ1-5; D gene: .; clone size: .; V gene: TRBV6-6; CDR3 DNA: TGTGCCAACGGGGGGAGGGAGGGCCAGCCCCAGCATTTT; CDR3 protein: CANGGREGQPQHF
J gene: TRBJ2-1; D gene: TRBD2; clone size: .; V gene: TRBV9; CDR3 DNA: TGTGCCAGCAGCGTAGTTAGCGGGAGTTACAATGAGCAGTTCTTC; CDR3 protein: CASSVVSGSYNEQFF
J gene: TRBJ2-7; D gene: .; clone size: .; V gene: TRBV5-1; CDR3 DNA: TGCGCCAGCAGCTTGGGCGGGACAGACTACGAGCAGTACTTC; CDR3 protein: CASSLGGTDYEQYF
J gene: TRBJ2-5; D gene: TRBD2; clone size: .; V gene: TRBV27; CDR3 DNA: TGTGCCAGCAGGGCAGCGGGAGGCTGGGAGACCCAGTACTTC; CDR3 protein: CASRAAGGWETQYF
J gene: TRBJ1-1; D gene: .; clone size: .; V gene: TRBV18; CDR3 DNA: TGTGCCAGCTCACCCACTAGGATGAACACTGAAGCTTTCTTT; CDR3 protein: CASSPTRMNTEAFF
J gene: TRBJ2-5; D gene: .; clone size: .; V gene: TRBV28; CDR3 DNA: TGTGCCAGCAGTTTCCCCTTCGGTAGCGGAGAGACCCAGTACTTC; CDR3 protein: CASSFPFGSGETQYF
J gene: TRBJ1-2; D gene: .; clone size: .; V gene: TRBV5-1; CDR3 DNA: TGCGCCAGCAGCTTGAACGGAGGAGAAAGTAATCTGGGCACCTTC; CDR3 protein: CASSLNGGESNLGTF
J gene: TRBJ2-5; D gene: TRBD1; clone size: .; V gene: TRBV3-1/TRBV3-2; CDR3 DNA: TGTGCCAGCAGCCAACAGACAGGGGGAGAGACCCAGTACTTC; CDR3 protein: CASSQQTGGETQYF
J gene: TRBJ1-2; D gene: TRBD1; clone size: .; V gene: TRBV7-9; CDR3 DNA: TGTGCCATCGAGGACAGGATCTTTGGCTACACCTTC; CDR3 protein: CAIEDRIFGYTF
J gene: TRBJ1-2; D gene: .; clone size: .; V gene: TRBV24-1; CDR3 DNA: TGTGCCACCAGTGAAAAAGGGGCGTATGGCTACACCTTC; CDR3 protein: CATSEKGAYGYTF
J gene: TRBJ2-7; D gene: TRBD2; clone size: .; V gene: TRBV28; CDR3 DNA: TGTGCCAGCAGTTTGGCGGTTTCTAGCGGCTCCAAGGGCTACGAGCAGTACTTC; CDR3 protein: CASSLAVSSGSKGYEQYF
J gene: TRBJ1-2; D gene: TRBD1; clone size: .; V gene: TRBV6-6; CDR3 DNA: TGTGCCAGCAGTCCCGTGGACAGGGCTAACTATGGCTACACCTTC; CDR3 protein: CASSPVDRANYGYTF
J gene: TRBJ2-3; D gene: .; clone size: once; V gene: TRBV3-1/TRBV3-2; CDR3 DNA: TGTGCCAGCAGCCAGGCAACTAGTCGTACGCAGTATTTT; CDR3 protein: CASSQATSRTQYF
J gene: TRBJ1-2; D gene: .; clone size: .; V gene: TRBV6-5; CDR3 DNA: TGTGCCAGCAGTTTACGTTGGGCTTGGGGCTACACCTTC; CDR3 protein: CASSLRWAWGYTF
J gene: TRBJ2-1; D gene: TRBD1; clone size: .; V gene: TRBV3-1/TRBV3-2; CDR3 DNA: TGTGCCAGCAGGGGGACAGGGACATACAATGAGCAGTTCTTC; CDR3 protein: CASRGTGTYNEQFF
J gene: TRBJ2-1; D gene: .; clone size: .; V gene: TRBV7-9; CDR3 DNA: TGTGCCAGCAGCTTTTCAAATTATGAGGATGAGCAGTTCTTC; CDR3 protein: CASSFSNYEDEQFF
J gene: TRBJ2-1; D gene: TRBD1; clone size: .; V gene: TRBV29-1; CDR3 DNA: TGCAGCGTCCTGGGACAGACCTACAATGAGCAGTTCTTC; CDR3 protein: CSVLGQTYNEQFF
J gene: TRBJ2-1; D gene: TRBD2; clone size: .; V gene: TRBV28; CDR3 DNA: TGTGCCAGCAGTTTAAGTCTAGCGGGAGACAATGAGCAGTTCTTC; CDR3 protein: CASSLSLAGDNEQFF
J gene: TRBJ2-2; D gene: .; clone size: .; V gene: TRBV28; CDR3 DNA: TGTGCCAGCAGTTTACTGCAGGGTTGGACCGGGGAGCTGTTTTTT; CDR3 protein: CASSLLQGWTGELFF
J gene: TRBJ2-1; D gene: .; clone size: .; V gene: TRBV5-1; CDR3 DNA: TGCGCCAGCAGCACAGGGACTACCAATGAGCAGTTCTTC; CDR3 protein: CASSTGTTNEQFF
J gene: TRBJ1-1; D gene: .; clone size: .; V gene: TRBV7-9; CDR3 DNA: TGTGCCAGCAGCTTCAAGACAGGTTCTGGTACTGAAGCTTTCTTT; CDR3 protein: CASSFKTGSGTEAFF
J gene: TRBJ1-3; D gene: TRBD1; clone size: .; V gene: TRBV4-1; CDR3 DNA: TGCGCCAGCAGCCAGTCGACAGGGGGCTCTGGAAACACCATATATTTT; CDR3 protein: CASSQSTGGSGNTIYF
J gene: TRBJ2-5; D gene: .; clone size: .; V gene: TRBV19; CDR3 DNA: TGTGCCAGTAGTCCGAATGGAGACCAAGAGACCCAGTACTTC; CDR3 protein: CASSPNGDQETQYF
J gene: TRBJ1-2; D gene: .; clone size: .; V gene: TRBV5-5; CDR3 DNA: TGTGCCAGCAGCTTGAGCCGATTGACAGCACTGGGCTATGGCTACACCTTC; CDR3 protein: CASSLSRLTALGYGYTF
J gene: TRBJ2-3; D gene: .; clone size: .; V gene: TRBV6-4; CDR3 DNA: TGTGCCAGCAGACAGGGTTTCGAGACTAGCACAGATACGCAGTATTTT; CDR3 protein: CASRQGFETSTDTQYF
J gene: TRBJ2-1; D gene: TRBD1; clone size: once; V gene: TRBV5-4; CDR3 DNA: TGTGCCAGCAGCATGACAGGGCGCAGCTCCTACAATGAGCAGTTCTTC; CDR3 protein: CASSMTGRSSYNEQFF
J gene: TRBJ2-2; D gene: .; clone size: .; V gene: TRBV7-9; CDR3 DNA: TGTGCCAGCAGCTCAGTCGGGGCGAACACCGGGGAGCTGTTTTTT; CDR3 protein: CASSSVGANTGELFF
J gene: TRBJ1-2; D gene: .; clone size: .; V gene: TRBV2; CDR3 DNA: TGTGCCAGCAGGGAGGACGAAATGAGAGCTAACTATGGCTACACCTTC; CDR3 protein: CASREDEMRANYGYTF
J gene: TRBJ2-7; D gene: .; clone size: .; V gene: TRBV28; CDR3 DNA: TGTGCCAGCAGTTTTCCTAGCAGCTACGAGCAGTACTTC; CDR3 protein: CASSFPSSYEQYF
J gene: TRBJ2-2; D gene: .; clone size: .; V gene: TRBV7-9; CDR3 DNA: TGTGCCAGCGTGAGGGAGAGGAACACCGGGGAGCTGTTTTTT; CDR3 protein: CASVRERNTGELFF
J gene: TRBJ1-1; D gene: .; clone size: .; V gene: TRBV6-5; CDR3 DNA: TGTGCCAGCAGACCCGGCGGCTACACTGAAGCTTTCTTT; CDR3 protein: CASRPGGYTEAFF
J gene: TRBJ2-1; D gene: TRBD2; clone size: .; V gene: TRBV10-3; CDR3 DNA: TGTGCCATCAGTGATGCCTTTAGCGGGCTTTACAATGAGCAGTTCTTC; CDR3 protein: CAISDAFSGLYNEQFF
J gene: TRBJ1-1; D gene: TRBD1; clone size: .; V gene: TRBV5-1; CDR3 DNA: TGCGCCAGCGCGGGACAGATGAACACTGAAGCTTTCTTT; CDR3 protein: CASAGQMNTEAFF
J gene: TRBJ2-2; D gene: TRBD2; clone size: .; V gene: TRBV25-1; CDR3 DNA: TGTGCCAGCAGCCACGCCTGGTCTAGCGGGGGCACCGGGGAGCTGTTTTTT; CDR3 protein: CASSHAWSSGGTGELFF
J gene: TRBJ1-2; D gene: .; clone size: .; V gene: TRBV30; CDR3 DNA: TGTGCCTGCTTGAGACCCGGGACACGCGTTTATGGCTACACCTTC; CDR3 protein: CACLRPGTRVYGYTF
J gene: TRBJ1-5; D gene: .; clone size: .; V gene: TRBV19; CDR3 DNA: TGTGCCAGTAGGGAAACAGGTTTCCTTAGCAATCAGCCCCAGCATTTT; CDR3 protein: CASRETGFLSNQPQHF
J gene: TRBJ2-1; D gene: TRBD2; clone size: once; V gene: TRBV30; CDR3 DNA: TGTGCCTGGTCCAAAGGACTAGCGGGAAGTGATGAGCAGTTCTTC; CDR3 protein: CAWSKGLAGSDEQFF
J gene: TRBJ2-6; D gene: .; clone size: .; V gene: TRBV28; CDR3 DNA: TGTGCCAGCAGCCCCCCGGGGACTTCTGGGGCCAACGTCCTGACTTTC; CDR3 protein: CASSPPGTSGANVLTF
J gene: TRBJ1-2; D gene: .; clone size: .; V gene: TRBV28; CDR3 DNA: TGTGCCAGCAGTTTATGGGACAGCAACTATGGCTACACCTTC; CDR3 protein: CASSLWDSNYGYTF